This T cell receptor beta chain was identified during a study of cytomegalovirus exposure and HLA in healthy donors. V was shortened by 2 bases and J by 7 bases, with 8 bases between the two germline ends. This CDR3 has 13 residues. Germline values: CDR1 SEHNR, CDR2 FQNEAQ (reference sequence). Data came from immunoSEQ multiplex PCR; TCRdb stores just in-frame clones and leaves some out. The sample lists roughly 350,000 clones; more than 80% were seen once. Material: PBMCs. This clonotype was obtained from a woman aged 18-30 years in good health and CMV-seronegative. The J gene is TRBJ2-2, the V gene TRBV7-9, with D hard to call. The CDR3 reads CASSLNNYGELFF. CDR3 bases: TGTGCCAGCAGCTTAAACAACTACGGGGAGCTGTTTTTT.